Each of the 30 T cell receptor beta chains below was sequenced from the same sample in a study of glioma-infiltrating T cells. Amplification of TCR alpha and beta CDR3 regions from RNA used iRepertoire nested multiplex PCR. TCRdb reprocessed the multiplex PCR reads with MiXCR, giving one entry per CDR3 protein. The sample has fewer than 500,000 distinct CDR3 sequences, 41% seen once. Sequences were obtained from glioma tissue, nonneoplastic brain tissue, or PBMCs (not recorded which). The receptors come from a human donor with low-grade glioma or glioblastoma, undergoing nonglioma brain surgery, or in good health (not recorded which).

This clonotype was seen a handful of times. The chain couples TRBV7-9 to TRBJ1-4, with D hard to call. Germline CDR1 reads SEHNR; CDR2 reads FQNEAQ (reference sequence). The CDR3 has 15 residues. Between the trimmed V and J ends, which lost 8 bases and 8 bases, there was a span of 21 bases. The CDR3: CASSDYRREREKLFF. The CDR3 DNA sequence: TGTGCCAGCTCCGATTACAGAAGGGAAAGGGAAAAACTGTTTTTT. The entire variable domain, with the rest obtained from reference TRBV7-9 and TRBJ1-4, is as follows: DTGVSQNPRHKITKRGQNVTFRCDPISEHNRLYWYRQTLGQGPEFLTYFQNEAQLEKSRLLSDRFSAERPKGSFSTLEIQRTEQGDSAMYLCASSDYRREREKLFFGSGTQLSVL.

About this clonotype: The junction departs from germline at one end; a sequencing error may be responsible. V is TRBV10-3 and J is TRBJ2-6; no reliable D call. Germline CDR1 ENHRY, CDR2 SYGVKD. The length of the CDR3 is 17 residues. The DNA for the CDR3 is TGTGCCATCAGTAAGTCCTGGGAATCCTCTGGGGCCAACGTCCTGACTTTC. The encoded protein is CAISKSWESSGANVLTF.

This clonotype occurred many times. This chain joins TRBV7-2 and TRBJ2-5; D uncertain. Germline V lookup: CDR1 SGHTA, CDR2 FQGNSA. The ends were cut back, 5 bases at V and 0 bases at J, with 10 bases in the middle. The CDR3 totals 14 residues. The CDR3 sequence is CASSPPQYQETQYF. CDR3 DNA: TGTGCCAGCAGCCCTCCCCAGTACCAAGAGACCCAGTACTTC. Full variable domain (missing parts from reference TRBV7-2 and TRBJ2-5): GAGVSQSPSNKVTEKGKDVELRCDPISGHTALYWYRQSLGQGLEFLIYFQGNSAPDKSGLPSDRFSAERTGGSVSTLTIQRTQQEDSAVYLCASSPPQYQETQYFGPGTRLLVL.

The rearrangement uses TRBV20-1 and TRBJ2-1, with D uncertain. CDR1 and CDR2 from the germline V gene are DFQATT and SNEGSKA (reference sequence). The CDR3 is 17 residues long. The V end lost 0 bases, the J end lost 4 bases, and 19 bases lay between the germline ends. The CDR3 sequence: CSARDLKSEASYNEQFF. The CDR3 nucleotides are TGCAGTGCTAGAGACCTTAAAAGTGAGGCTTCTTACAATGAGCAGTTCTTC.

This clonotype was counted between two and nine times. As DNA, the CDR3 is TGTGCCAGCAGCTCGTACCAGGTGAACACTGAAGCTTTCTTT. This encodes CASSSYQVNTEAFF. The chain carries TRBV7-2 and TRBJ1-1, with D unresolved. Germline CDR1 and CDR2: SGHTA and FQGNSA. The CDR3 totals 14 residues. Trimming pared 4 bases from V and 0 bases from J, leaving 9 bases between.

This chain links TRBV27 with TRBJ2-5; D might be TRBD2 (6 bases). V gave up 3 bases and J gave up 3 bases, with 14 bases separating them. This CDR3 has 15 amino acids. CDR1 MNHEY and CDR2 SMNVEV come from the germline V gene (reference sequence). The CDR3, as DNA: TGTGCCAGCAGTTTCATCAGTAGCGGAAAAGAGACCCAGTACTTC. Amino acid sequence: CASSFISSGKETQYF.

This clonotype appeared a single time. The chain uses TRBV4-1 and TRBJ2-1; D is ambiguous. The CDR3 has 14 amino acids. Germline CDR1 MGHRA, CDR2 YSYEKL. Trimming took off 0 bases at V and 9 bases at J, with 12 bases between the two ends. CDR3 loop: CASSQDLSFGEQFF. The CDR3 DNA reads as TGCGCCAGCAGCCAAGATCTCAGCTTCGGTGAGCAGTTCTTC.

The rearrangement joins TRBV20-1 to TRBJ2-7, with D possibly being TRBD1 (6 bases). The germline V gene has CDR1 DFQATT and CDR2 SNEGSKA (reference sequence). The CDR3 consists of 14 residues. Trimming left V 4 bases short and J 1 base short, with 14 bases between. CDR3 DNA: TGCAGTGCTAAGTTTGCAGGGGCTTCCTACGAGCAGTACTTC. Its translation: CSAKFAGASYEQYF.

This clonotype was picked up a small number of times. The chain employs TRBV7-8 and TRBJ1-4, with 10 bases lining up with TRBD1. The CDR3 consists of 18 residues. J lost 8 bases, V lost 1 base, and 13 bases had no gene match. CDR1 and CDR2 from the germline V gene are SGHVS and FQNEAQ. For the CDR3, the DNA is TGTGCCAGCAGCTTAGAATTGGGACAGGGGTCTTCCGGGGAAAAACTGTTTTTT. It is translated as CASSLELGQGSSGEKLFF.

To note about this clonotype: A junction boundary mismatches the germline segment, possibly from a read error. This chain joins TRBV15 and TRBJ1-3, with unresolved D. The germline gives CDR1 LNHNV, CDR2 YYDKDF (reference sequence). The CDR3 length is 15 residues. The CDR3 region is CATSRDSSSGDTIYF. The CDR3 coding sequence is TGTGCCACCAGCAGAGATAGCAGCTCTGGAGACACCATATATTTT.

This chain joins TRBV19 and TRBJ2-1; D not certain. The V gene lost 3 bases and the J gene lost 0 bases, with 6 bases spanning the gap. The CDR3 length is 14 residues. Germline-derived CDR1 and CDR2 are LNHDA and SQIVND (reference sequence). Here the CDR3 reads CASSMRDSYNEQFF. The CDR3 coding sequence is TGTGCCAGTAGTATGAGAGACTCCTACAATGAGCAGTTCTTC.

V usage is TRBV20-1 and J usage is TRBJ2-7, with D possibly being TRBD2 (6 bases). CDR3 size: 12 residues. V dropped 7 bases and J dropped 3 bases, with 13 bases sitting between them. CDR1 and CDR2 from the germline V gene are DFQATT and SNEGSKA (reference sequence). The CDR3 DNA reads as TGCAGTGTCAGAAGGGGAGGCTACGAGCAGTACTTC. This sequence encodes CSVRRGGYEQYF.

This clonotype was observed a handful of times. This chain connects TRBV3-1 to TRBJ2-2, with 9 bases lining up with TRBD1. Germline values: CDR1 LGHDT, CDR2 YNNKEL (reference sequence). The J segment lost 5 bases and the V segment lost 1 base, leaving 5 bases of the junction unmatched. CDR3 length: 16 amino acids. The CDR3 loop is CASSQGGTGRTGELFF. The CDR3 DNA reads TGTGCCAGCAGCCAAGGGGGGACAGGGAGGACCGGGGAGCTGTTTTTT.

There are many counts of this clonotype. CDR3 nucleotides: TGTGCCAGCAGCCGACTAGCGGGGCAAGAGACCCAGTACTTC. It encodes CASSRLAGQETQYF. V is TRBV28 and J is TRBJ2-5; TRBD2 matches 11 bases. Trimming at V came to 6 bases and at J to 2 bases, leaving 2 bases not matched to a gene. Germline V lookup: CDR1 MDHEN, CDR2 SYDVKM. The CDR3 spans 14 residues.

This clonotype has ten or more counts. The chain recombines TRBV6-2 or TRBV6-3 with TRBJ1-2; D is unclear. Trimming cost V 2 bases and J 4 bases, with 11 bases left between them. The CDR3 contains 14 residues. CDR1 and CDR2 (germline): MNHEY, SVGEGT. Here the CDR3 reads CASSYLGGFYGYTF. Written as DNA, the CDR3 is TGTGCCAGCAGTTACCTCGGAGGGTTCTATGGCTACACCTTC.

The rearrangement joins TRBV7-2 to TRBJ1-5; D may be TRBD1 (5 bases). V shed 1 base and J shed 5 bases, with 9 bases lying between them. Germline V gives CDR1 SGHTA, CDR2 FQGNSA. CDR3 size: 14 residues. The CDR3 DNA follows: TGTGCCAGCAGCTTAGTGGGGGGGGATCAGCCCCAGCATTTT. It specifies CASSLVGGDQPQHF.

The sample holds a few counts of this clonotype. This chain joins TRBV2 and TRBJ1-6; 8 bases fit TRBD1. V shed 5 bases and J 8 bases; nucleotides not matched to a gene: 5. CDR3 length equals 14 residues. Germline lookup yields CDR1 SNHLY and CDR2 FYNNEI. The CDR3, as DNA: TGTGCCAGCAGTCTGACAGGGGCGGATTCACCCCTCCACTTT. Amino acid sequence: CASSLTGADSPLHF. Full variable domain (outside the CDR3, taken from reference TRBV2 and TRBJ1-6): EPEVTQTPSHQVTQMGQEVILRCVPISNHLYFYWYRQILGQKVEFLVSFYNNEISEKSEIFDDQFSVERPDGSNFTLKIRSTKLEDSAMYFCASSLTGADSPLHFGNGTRLTVT.

Details on this clonotype: This may come from a read error, since a much larger clone is one base off. The chain is built from TRBV27 and TRBJ1-2; 9 bases are a match to TRBD1. Trimming at V came to 4 bases and at J to 6 bases, leaving 15 bases not matched to a gene. The germline V gene encodes CDR1 MNHEY and CDR2 SMNVEV (reference sequence). CDR3 length: 17 residues. Written as DNA, the CDR3 is TGTGCCAGCAGTTCCCGGGTCATACGGGACAGGGTACATGGCTACACCTTC. It specifies CASSSRVIRDRVHGYTF.

This clonotype was detected a few times. V and J are TRBV20-1 and TRBJ2-3, with TRBD2 matching 7 bases. This CDR3 spans 15 amino acids. Unmatched junction bases numbered 12, after V lost 7 bases and J lost 2 bases. Germline-derived CDR1 and CDR2 are DFQATT and SNEGSKA (reference sequence). Written as DNA, the CDR3 is TGCAGTGTCCGACGAGCGGGACGATCCACAGATACGCAGTATTTT. This codes for CSVRRAGRSTDTQYF.

This clonotype was recorded a few times. V usage is TRBV28 and J usage is TRBJ1-2; D not certain. The CDR3 totals 19 residues. Trimming pared 4 bases from V and 8 bases from J, leaving 32 bases between. Germline CDR1 reads MDHEN; CDR2 reads SYDVKM. The CDR3 sequence: CASSSPPGARGDPIIGYTF. As DNA, the CDR3 is TGTGCCAGCAGTTCCCCCCCCGGCGCACGGGGAGACCCTATTATCGGCTACACCTTC.

As regards this clonotype: This may come from a read error, since a much larger clone is one base off. This chain uses TRBV20-1 with TRBJ2-3; D perhaps matches TRBD1 (5 bases). The J call is in doubt because the DNA end fits TRBJ1-5 better. Germline CDR1 is DFQATT and CDR2 is SNEGSKA (reference sequence). The CDR3 is 14 amino acids. CDR3 DNA: TGCAGTGCTCGCCGGGACTCACCCACAGATACGCAGCATTTT. It translates to CSARRDSPTDTQHF.

The V call is TRBV29-1, the J call TRBJ2-4; D call uncertain. V was cut by 2 bases and J by 2 bases, with 7 bases left in between. The CDR3 sequence is 13 residues long. Per germline, CDR1 SQVTM and CDR2 ANQGSEA. CDR3 DNA sequence: TGCAGCGTTGAACCGTTAACCAAAAACATTCAGTACTTC. Its protein product is CSVEPLTKNIQYF.

The rearrangement joins TRBV5-5 to TRBJ2-1, with D possibly TRBD1 on 6 matching bases. Trimming cost V 8 bases and J 4 bases, with 31 bases left between them. The germline V gene has CDR1 SGHKS and CDR2 YYEKEE (reference sequence). CDR3 length: 19 amino acids. CDR3 sequence: CASTGSTTIQNAEYNEQFF. CDR3 sequence (DNA): TGTGCCAGTACAGGGAGCACCACGATCCAAAATGCTGAATACAATGAGCAGTTCTTC.

The table lists this clonotype with a few counts. The rearrangement joins TRBV15 to TRBJ2-7; TRBD2 is a possible D gene (5 bases). Trimming cost V 3 bases and J 0 bases, with 12 bases left between them. From germline, CDR1 is LNHNV and CDR2 YYDKDF (reference sequence). CDR3 length equals 15 residues. The CDR3: CATSSAGGRSYEQYF. The DNA of the CDR3 is TGTGCCACCAGCAGTGCCGGAGGACGCTCCTACGAGCAGTACTTC.

This clonotype was counted many times. This chain links TRBV27 with TRBJ2-5; unclear D gene. The germline V gene encodes CDR1 MNHEY and CDR2 SMNVEV (reference sequence). CDR3 length: 13 amino acids. V was pared by 6 bases and J by 1 base, with 9 bases between. Here the CDR3 DNA reads TGTGCCAGCAGCTTTAGGAGCCAAGAGACCCAGTACTTC. This sequence encodes CASSFRSQETQYF.

With regard to this clonotype: Since a much larger clone is just one base distant, this may be a read error. The rearrangement links TRBV15 to TRBJ2-7; TRBD2 matches 11 bases. The CDR3 has 16 residues. CDR1 LNHNV and CDR2 YYDKDF come from the germline V gene (reference sequence). The CDR3, as DNA: TGTGCCACCAGCAGGGTTACTAGCGGGAGCTCCTACGAGCAGTGCTTC. This gives the protein CATSRVTSGSSYEQCF.

This clonotype turned up a few times. The chain links TRBV7-9 to TRBJ1-5; D remains ambiguous. The CDR3 is 14 amino acids. CDR1 and CDR2 (germline): SEHNR, FQNEAQ (reference sequence). V shed 1 base and J shed 6 bases, with 10 bases lying between them. CDR3 nucleotides: TGTGCCAGCAGCTTAGGGGAATGGGTTCAGCCCCAGCATTTT. It encodes CASSLGEWVQPQHF.

This clonotype was observed at least ten times. The chain recombines TRBV27 with TRBJ1-5; D unresolved. Germline loops: CDR1 MNHEY, CDR2 SMNVEV (reference sequence). Trimming took off 6 bases at V and 0 bases at J, with 15 bases between the two ends. The CDR3 is 16 amino acids. CDR3 in amino acids: CASSPRGVYSNQPQHF. For the CDR3, the DNA is TGTGCCAGCAGCCCCCGGGGAGTTTATAGCAATCAGCCCCAGCATTTT.

A remark on this clonotype: A read error is possible here, since a much larger clone lies one base away. This chain joins TRBV15 and TRBJ1-2, with D unclear. The germline V and J ends were trimmed by 6 bases and 4 bases, with 15 bases remaining between them. CDR3 length: 14 residues. CDR1 is LNHNV and CDR2 is YYDKDF in the germline V gene (reference sequence). In nucleotides, the CDR3 is TGTGCCACCAGGGCAGGCCTCGGGCTCTATGGCTACACCTTC. Its protein is CATRAGLGLYGYTF.

This clonotype occurred a few times. The CDR3 loop reads CASSTPGRQETQYF. For the CDR3, the DNA is TGTGCCAGCAGCACACCGGGGAGACAAGAGACCCAGTACTTC. The rearrangement uses TRBV7-9 and TRBJ2-5, with D perhaps TRBD2 (5 bases). This CDR3 is built from 14 residues. Germline V gene sequence: CDR1 SEHNR, CDR2 FQNEAQ (reference sequence). Trimming left V 5 bases short and J 2 bases short, with 12 bases between.